This T cell receptor beta chain was observed in a study of beta chain features in type 1 diabetes. By way of CD45RO/CCR7/CD25/CD127/CD95/CD27, the CD4+ regulatory, stem cell-like memory, central memory and naive cells were sorted. Sequenced material consisted of expressed TCRB transcripts (all of the isolated RNA was reverse transcribed). This table comes from immunoSEQ multiplex PCR, and its TCRdb copy is limited to in-frame clones, with some not included. The table has around 150,000 clones, approximately 8.1% seen once. From germline, CDR1 is ENHRY and CDR2 SYGVKD. The CDR3 has 15 amino acids. Trimming removed 5 bases at V and 1 base at J, with 14 bases between. This clone turned up a few times.

This TCR derives from a man aged 18-30 years in good health. This chain joins TRBV10-3 and TRBJ1-2, with D possibly matching TRBD1 (5 bases). Sequences were obtained from central memory CD4+ T cells from blood. Written as DNA, the CDR3 is TGTGCCATCAGTACCACGCAGGGAAGTAACTATGGCTACACCTTC. As protein: CAISTTQGSNYGYTF.